Included here is one TCR beta chain sequence, with context. What this receptor recognizes is not known. Nothing much larger sits one base from this clone, and base qualities are not available. The immunoSEQ Assay, a bias-controlled multiplex PCR, was used to amplify TCRbeta CDR3 regions from genomic DNA. The study's own analysis went as follows. Within the assay, amplification of reference gene primers was used to estimate how many nucleated cells each sample contained. To quantify the absolute abundance of each unique TCRbeta CDR3 rearrangement, sequence reads were collapsed and filtered. For each sample, productive Simpson clonality was calculated by taking the square root of Simpson's diversity index across productive rearrangements. TCRdb re-hosts the immuneACCESS table, in-frame sequences only. Its copies lack some clones; in the studies checked, an unresolved V gene accounts for under half of them, and the cause for the rest is not known. Clone size and the V and J calls come from that table; the DNA yielded D and trimming. For this sample the table gives some 80,000 clones, of which approximately 87% were detected only once. The ten biggest clones cover roughly 2.5% of the sample.

This record comes from a study of blood T cell repertoires in COVID-19 (dated by TCRdb to 2020 to 2021). Turning to the overall study: Collaborator samples came from the United States, Italy and Spain and covered acute and convalescent phases of COVID-19. The material from the prospective study consisted of cDNA or gDNA derived from T cells, B-cell-depleted T cells, or PBMCs. The dataset comprised deeply sampled blood TCRbeta repertoires from subjects exposed to, actively infected with, or recovered from COVID-19. A freely available public database, intended as a resource for researchers studying the immune response to SARS-CoV-2, is where the repertoires were released. The samples were drawn from the first 160 participants of the ongoing ImmuneRACE study and from over a thousand subjects provided by 6 global collaborators. A de-identified subject ID, COVID-19 status, age in years and sex were almost always included in the sample metadata. Where available, HLA class I and class II types were obtained from metadata supplied by the sample provider rather than from assay-based typing.

What the authors observed across the whole study: Clinical and demographic metadata were provided uncurated, with the amount varying by source and participant.

The collaborating institutions used their own protocols to collect whole blood in K2EDTA tubes. Collaborator samples were shipped for TCRbeta analysis as frozen whole blood, isolated PBMCs, or DNA extracted from either sample type. The sequencing input was peripheral blood. This receptor was taken from a human donor in a cohort sampled during active COVID-19.

The CDR3 reads as follows: CASSLGLAVSTDTQYF. The DNA sequence follows: TGTGCCAGCAGCTTGGGACTAGCGGTTAGCACAGATACGCAGTATTTT. The chain is assembled from TRBV11-2 and TRBJ2-3, with 11 bases matching TRBD2. The germline V gene yields SGHAT for CDR1 and FQNNGV for CDR2. Including cysteine and phenylalanine, the CDR3 has 16 amino acids. Only CDR3 DNA remains: 48 bases, in frame from the first base. Germline trimming: 3 bases from V, 0 bases from J; junction bases outside gene matches: 2.